This record looks at one T cell receptor beta chain sequence and its context. This entry belongs to a study of blood T cell repertoires in COVID-19. About the study: Acute and convalescent COVID-19 specimens originated in the United States, Italy and Spain.

Profiling relied on immunoSEQ multiplex PCR, and the TCRdb table lists in-frame clones only, not all of them. The sample records about 270,000 clones, roughly 91% being singletons. Trimming stripped 6 bases from V and 4 bases from J, with 15 bases between. This CDR3 contains 14 residues. The V gene's germline CDR1 is MNHGY and CDR2 SAAAGT. Sequenced input: PBMCs or T cells enriched from blood (not recorded which). The V gene is TRBV6-8, the J gene TRBJ2-5, with a possible D match to TRBD2 (6 bases). The source of this sequence is a woman between 40 and 50 years old with acute COVID-19. The CDR3 coding sequence is TGTGCCAGCAGCGGGACTGAGACTCTAGAGACCCAGTACTTC. It codes for CASSGTETLETQYF.